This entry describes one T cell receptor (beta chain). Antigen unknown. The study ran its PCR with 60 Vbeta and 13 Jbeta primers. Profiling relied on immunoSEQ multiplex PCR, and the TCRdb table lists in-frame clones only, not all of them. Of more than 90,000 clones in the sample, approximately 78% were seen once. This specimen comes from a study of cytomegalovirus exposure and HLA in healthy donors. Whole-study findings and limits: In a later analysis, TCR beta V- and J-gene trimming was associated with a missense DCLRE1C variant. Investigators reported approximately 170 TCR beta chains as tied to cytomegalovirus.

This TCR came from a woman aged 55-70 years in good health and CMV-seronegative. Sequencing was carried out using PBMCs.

CDR3 bases: TGTGCCAGCTCAGAAACGGTGAACACTGAAGCTTTCTTT. As protein: CASSETVNTEAFF. The chain has TRBV18 and TRBJ1-1; D is uncertain. Germline assignment: CDR1 KGHSH and CDR2 LQKENI. With 5 bases removed from V and 0 bases from J, the gap between germline ends came to 7 bases. The CDR3 loop spans 13 amino acids. Using reference TRBV18 and TRBJ1-1 for the parts outside the CDR3, the full variable domain is NAGVMQNPRHLVRRRGQEARLRCSPMKGHSHVYWYRQLPEEGLKFMVYLQKENIIDESGMPKERFSAEFPKEGPSILRIQQVVRGDSAAYFCASSETVNTEAFFGQGTRLTVV.